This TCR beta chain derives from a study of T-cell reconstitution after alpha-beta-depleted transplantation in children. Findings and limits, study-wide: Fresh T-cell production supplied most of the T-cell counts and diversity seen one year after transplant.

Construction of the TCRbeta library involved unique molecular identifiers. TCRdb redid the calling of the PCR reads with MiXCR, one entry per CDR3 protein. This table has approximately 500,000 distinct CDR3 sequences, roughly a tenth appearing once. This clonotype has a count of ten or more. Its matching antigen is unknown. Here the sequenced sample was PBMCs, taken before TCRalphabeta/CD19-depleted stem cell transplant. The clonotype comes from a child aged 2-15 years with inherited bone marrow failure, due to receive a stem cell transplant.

CDR3 loop: CASSVSGGSYNSPLHF. The CDR3 DNA sequence: TGTGCCAGCAGCGTATCAGGGGGCTCTTATAATTCACCCCTCCACTTT. The J gene is TRBJ1-6, the V gene TRBV9; 8 bases match TRBD1. V was clipped by 1 base and J by 4 bases; unmatched bases: 4. The V gene's germline CDR1 is SGDLS and CDR2 YYNGEE. The CDR3 consists of 16 residues.